The present entry profiles one T cell receptor beta chain with its context. The table came from immunoSEQ multiplex PCR; TCRdb's copy has only in-frame clones and leaves some out. The sample lists roughly 80,000 clones; under 95% were seen once. The CDR3 totals 14 residues. The germline V gene encodes CDR1 GTSNPN and CDR2 SVGIG (reference sequence). The V segment lost 0 bases and the J segment 5 bases; nucleotides outside the gene matches: 0. The sample comes from a study of T cell changes during pregnancy in multiple sclerosis. This sample comprised peripheral blood, obtained before pregnancy. This clonotype was obtained from a female donor with multiple sclerosis, enrolled in a pregnancy study. The chain uses TRBV30 and TRBJ2-3; 12 nucleotides align to TRBD2. This chain's CDR3 is CAWSVLAGGDTQYF. DNA for the CDR3: TGTGCCTGGAGTGTACTAGCGGGAGGAGATACGCAGTATTTT.